This T cell receptor beta chain was retrieved from a study of neurological immune-mediated disorders (dated by TCRdb to the late 2010s). As for the study more broadly: Among the roughly 35 multiple sclerosis patients, approximately 31 had relapsing-remitting MS and 3 had secondary progressive MS. The 95 to 110 TCR-beta libraries covered PBMC samples along with longitudinal samples, technical triplicates, and paired sorted CD4+ and CD8+ T-cell subsets. Using UMI-based sequencing, the study compared peripheral blood TCR-beta repertoires from patients with HTLV-I-associated myelopathy (HAM/TSP), patients with multiple sclerosis, and healthy controls. The cohort was made up of about 65 subjects, consisting of roughly 15 HAM/TSP patients, some 34 multiple sclerosis patients and 20 or so healthy controls. Beyond this particular receptor, the publication reports: No identical CDR3 amino acid sequences were found to be shared among expanded clones across subjects, suggesting that TCR-beta repertoires were private in all groups. Phylogenetic analysis grouped repertoires from 18 of 34 MS patients into a cluster of related CDR3 sequences, suggesting a possible repertoire-level signature. No association of the MS cluster with clinical or MRI features was observed, and the need for larger cohorts was stated by the authors. TCR clonal expansion was greatest in HAM/TSP patients and smallest in MS patients, who ranked below even healthy controls.

cDNA was synthesized by template-switch 5'RACE using a primer with a 10-nucleotide random unique molecular identifier that tagged each TCR transcript. Each sequencing run produced over 200 million TCR-beta sequences covering 15-18 subjects. The RNeasy kit was used to extract total RNA. Using the KAPA Real-time Library Amplification kit, TCR-beta VDJ regions were amplified with primers for the TCR constant region and the 5'RACE anchor. A first PCR added sample indexes and Illumina adaptors, after which a second PCR increased the library yield. After Ampure bead purification, the TCR product of roughly 650 bp was size-selected on a 2% E-gel SizeSelection system. Before pooling, library quality was checked on a Bioanalyzer, concentration was measured with Qubit, and libraries were quantified with the Kapa Library Quantification kit. Libraries were sequenced paired-end 2 x 150 bp on an Illumina HiSeq 2500. To increase sequence diversity, roughly 25-31% phiX was spiked into each library pool. The authors processed their data as follows. The quality-filtered reads were processed with the UMI-based MiGEC pipeline, whose error correction step removed more than 80% of the raw TCR sequences. VDJ genes were aligned to IMGT germline references, and each clonotype was defined by a unique CDR3 amino acid sequence together with V-J genes. Clonal expansion, Shannon diversity and CDR3 relatedness (CalcPairwiseDistances, ClusterSamples) were evaluated with VDJtools, and phylogenetic trees were built with CLCbio workbench. Expanded clones were defined as having at least 8 unique UMIs, based on coefficient-of-variation modelling across technical triplicates. The public reads were run again by TCRdb, first through fastp at Q25 and then through MiXCR, and only productive beta chains were kept. Rows matching on CDR3 protein sequence are summarized as one entry with the most common DNA and genes. TCRdb, rather than the study authors, made the V and J calls. This sample comprises tens of thousands of distinct CDR3 sequences, roughly 3.3% of them detected only once. In total, the top ten clones hold less than 3% of the sample.

For the unsorted PBMC libraries, 2 million PBMCs were stored in RNAlater at -80 degrees C until RNA extraction and were used to generate the libraries. The multiple sclerosis patients were enrolled in a US clinical protocol that used magnetic resonance imaging to evaluate disease progression. Peripheral blood was subjected to Ficoll-Hypaque density gradient centrifugation to isolate PBMCs, which were then cryopreserved in liquid nitrogen. This clonotype was observed many times. This clone's antigen is unknown. No base-level quality is on record; no much larger clone is a single base apart. The trim is 2 bases for V and 10 bases for J, with a gap of 10 bases between the germline ends. The CDR3 numbers 12 residues from cysteine through phenylalanine. The sequence is cut down to CDR3 DNA, 36 bases in frame from base 1. CDR1 and CDR2 are read off the germline V gene as SGHRS and YFSETQ.

Sequencing used PBMCs. The rearrangement joined TRBV5-1 to TRBJ2-1; the best D guess is TRBD1, with 6 bases matching. The source of this sequence is a woman between 45 and 65 years old with multiple sclerosis. The CDR3 reads CASSFFQGEQFF. DNA sequence: TGCGCCAGCAGCTTTTTCCAGGGGGAGCAGTTCTTC.